Many counts were recorded for the clone carrying this TCR beta chain. Its antigen is unidentified. The source material, RNA transcripts, was used to amplify TCR beta CDR3 regions. A first-round RT-PCR of the TCR CDR3 used the HTBI primer set. TCRdb recomputed calls from the multiplex PCR reads with MiXCR, one row per CDR3 protein. The table has a few hundred thousand distinct CDR3 sequences, around 16% seen once. Germline V gene sequence: CDR1 MNHNS, CDR2 SASEGT. V shed 7 bases and J 6 bases; nucleotides not matched to a gene: 7. The CDR3 runs 14 residues. The sample originates from a study of T cells in Graves' hyperthyroidism and ophthalmopathy. Study information: The authors collected peripheral blood at initial diagnosis, before any treatment.

Study findings and constraints: Peripheral blood also featured most of the thyroid clonotypes expanded above 0.001. For ophthalmopathy, model prediction preceded onset by a median approximately 6 months.

The specimen sequenced was blood. This receptor was taken from a woman between 40 and 50 years old with Graves' ophthalmopathy. The rearrangement joins TRBV6-1 to TRBJ2-7, with 12 positions matching TRBD1. This chain's CDR3 is CASTGTGGVAEQYF. CDR3 nucleotide sequence: TGTGCCAGCACCGGGACAGGGGGCGTCGCCGAGCAGTACTTC.